This TCR beta chain was retrieved from a study of blood T cell repertoires in COVID-19. Study at large: Some COVID-19 samples were acute and others convalescent; all came from the United States, Italy and Spain.

In this sample, this clone turned up once. In the study's own analysis: How many nucleated cells were present was estimated from reference gene primer amplification. TCRdb's copy holds only in-frame clones and misses some; the assay was immunoSEQ multiplex PCR. V and J calls and clone size are copied from that table; D and trimming were computed from the DNA. Counted here are 35,000 to 55,000 clones, about two thirds occurring once; the ten biggest clones make up 6.2%. The germline gives CDR1 SGHRS, CDR2 YFSETQ. This CDR3 contains 15 residues. V was pared by 3 bases and J by 1 base, with 5 bases of the junction left unmatched.

The chain is built from TRBV5-1 and TRBJ1-1; TRBD1 agrees at 8 bases. The material sequenced was peripheral blood. This receptor was identified in an elderly man with acute or convalescent COVID-19. The DNA of the CDR3 is TGCGCCAGCAGCTCTCCGGACAGGGCGAACACTGAAGCTTTCTTT. Translation gives CASSSPDRANTEAFF. The full variable domain, its missing parts supplied by reference TRBV5-1 and TRBJ1-1, is KAGVTQTPRYLIKTRGQQVTLSCSPISGHRSVSWYQQTPGQGLQFLFEYFSETQRNKGNFPGRFSGRQFSNSRSEMNVSTLELGDSALYLCASSSPDRANTEAFFGQGTRLTVV.